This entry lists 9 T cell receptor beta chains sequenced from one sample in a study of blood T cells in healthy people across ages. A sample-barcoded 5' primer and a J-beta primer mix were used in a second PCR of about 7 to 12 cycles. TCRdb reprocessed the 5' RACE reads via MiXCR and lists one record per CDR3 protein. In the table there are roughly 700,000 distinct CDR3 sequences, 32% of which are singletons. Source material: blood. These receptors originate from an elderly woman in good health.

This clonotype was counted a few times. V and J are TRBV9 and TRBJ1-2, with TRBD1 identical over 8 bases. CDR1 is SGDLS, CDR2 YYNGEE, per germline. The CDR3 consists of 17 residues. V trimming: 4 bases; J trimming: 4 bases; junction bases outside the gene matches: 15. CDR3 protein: CASSLGEQGGLCYGYTF. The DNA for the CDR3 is TGTGCCAGCAGCCTGGGGGAACAGGGGGGCCTATGCTATGGCTACACCTTC.

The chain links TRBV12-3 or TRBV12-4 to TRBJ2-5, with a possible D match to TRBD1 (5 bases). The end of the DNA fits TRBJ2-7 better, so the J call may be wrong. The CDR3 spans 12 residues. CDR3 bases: TGTGCCAGCAGTTCACAGGTGTACGAGCAGTACTTC. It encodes CASSSQVYEQYF.

The CDR3 loop is CASGFGGAGGSWTEAFF. The CDR3 coding sequence is TGTGCTAGTGGTTTCGGGGGCGCGGGTGGGAGTTGGACTGAAGCTTTCTTT. This chain joins TRBV12-5 and TRBJ1-1, with D possibly TRBD1 on 6 matching bases. The V gene lost 3 bases and the J gene lost 5 bases, with 22 bases spanning the gap. Germline-derived CDR1 and CDR2 are LGHNT and FRNRAP. The CDR3 runs 17 residues. The variable domain in full, with the rest retrieved from reference TRBV12-5 and TRBJ1-1, is DARVTQTPRHKVTEMGQEVTMRCQPILGHNTVFWYRQTMMQGLELLAYFRNRAPLDDSGMPKDRFSAEMPDATLATLKIQPSEPRDSAVYFCASGFGGAGGSWTEAFFGQGTRLTVV.

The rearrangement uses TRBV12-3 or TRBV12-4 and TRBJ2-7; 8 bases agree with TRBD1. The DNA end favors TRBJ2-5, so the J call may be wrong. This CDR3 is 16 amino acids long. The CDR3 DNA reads TGTGCCAGCAGCCAACCAGGGACAGGAGAACGAGAGACCCAGTACTTC. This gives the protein CASSQPGTGERETQYF.

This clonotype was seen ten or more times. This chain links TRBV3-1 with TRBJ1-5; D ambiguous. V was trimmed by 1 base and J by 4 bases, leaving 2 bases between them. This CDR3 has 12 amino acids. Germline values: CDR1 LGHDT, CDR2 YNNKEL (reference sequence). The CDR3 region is CASSQANQPQHF. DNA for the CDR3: TGTGCCAGCAGCCAAGCGAATCAGCCCCAGCATTTT.

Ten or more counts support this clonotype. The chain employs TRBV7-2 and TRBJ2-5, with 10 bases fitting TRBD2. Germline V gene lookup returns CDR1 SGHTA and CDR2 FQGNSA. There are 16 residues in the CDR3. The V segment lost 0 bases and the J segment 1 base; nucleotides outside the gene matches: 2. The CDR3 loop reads CASSLASGGFQETQYF. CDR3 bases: TGTGCCAGCAGCTTAGCTAGCGGGGGGTTCCAAGAGACCCAGTACTTC.

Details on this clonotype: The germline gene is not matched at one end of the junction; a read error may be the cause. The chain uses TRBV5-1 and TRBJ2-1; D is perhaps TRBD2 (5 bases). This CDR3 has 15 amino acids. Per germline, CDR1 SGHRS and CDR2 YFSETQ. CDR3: CASSSGNLSYNKQFF. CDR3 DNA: TGCGCCAGCAGCTCGGGGAATCTCTCCTACAATAAGCAGTTCTTC.

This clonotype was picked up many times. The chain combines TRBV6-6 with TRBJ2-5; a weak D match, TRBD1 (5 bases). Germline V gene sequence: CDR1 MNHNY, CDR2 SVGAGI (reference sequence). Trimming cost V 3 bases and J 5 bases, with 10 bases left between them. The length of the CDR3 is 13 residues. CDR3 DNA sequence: TGTGCCAGCAGTTATCCCAGGGCTGAGACCCAGTACTTC. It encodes CASSYPRAETQYF.

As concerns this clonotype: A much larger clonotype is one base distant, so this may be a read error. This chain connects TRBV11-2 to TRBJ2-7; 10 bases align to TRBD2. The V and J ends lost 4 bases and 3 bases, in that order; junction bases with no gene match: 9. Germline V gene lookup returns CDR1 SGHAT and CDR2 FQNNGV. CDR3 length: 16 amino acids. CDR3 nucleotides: TGTGCCAGCAGCTCCGGGAGGTCTAGCGGGGGCTACGAGCAGTACTTC. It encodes CASSSGRSSGGYEQYF. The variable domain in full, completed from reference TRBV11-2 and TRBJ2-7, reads EAGVAQSPRYKIIEKRQSVAFWCNPISGHATLYWYQQILGQGPKLLIQFQNNGVVDDSQLPKDRFSAERLKGVDSTLKIQPAKLEDSAVYLCASSSGRSSGGYEQYFGPGTRLTVT.